The 27 T cell receptor beta chains listed next were all sequenced from one sample in a study of T cell responses to AZD1222 COVID-19 vaccine. Profiled with immunoSEQ multiplex PCR; TCRdb holds only in-frame clones, not every one. Of 70,000 to 85,000 clones listed, over 80% are singletons. The sequencing used peripheral blood, collected on day 0 of AZD1222 vaccination. The source is an adult in good health.

This clone showed up just a few times. The chain joins TRBV4-3 to TRBJ1-2, with TRBD1 identical over 7 bases. The CDR3 length is 15 residues. Germline lookup yields CDR1 LGHNA and CDR2 YSLEER. V was pared by 1 base and J by 4 bases, with 6 bases of the junction left unmatched. In DNA, the CDR3 is TGCGCCAGCAGCCAAGTGACAGGGAATGTCTATGGCTACACCTTC. Encoded protein: CASSQVTGNVYGYTF.

This sequence joins TRBV23-1 and TRBJ1-1, with D unclear. TRBV23-1 is given ORF status, its function remaining uncertain. The V gene lost 3 bases and the J gene lost 3 bases, with 2 bases spanning the gap. The CDR3 has 11 residues. The CDR3 DNA follows: TGCGCCAGCAGTCAGTACACTGAAGCTTTCTTT. Protein sequence: CASSQYTEAFF.

The rearrangement links TRBV7-2 to TRBJ2-7, with a tentative D call TRBD2 (5 bases). The CDR3 is made up of 14 amino acids. Germline assignment: CDR1 SGHTA and CDR2 FQGNSA. Trimming took 1 base from V and 7 from J, leaving 14 bases between them. Here the CDR3 reads CASSLEAGNGEQYF. The CDR3 nucleotides read TGTGCCAGCAGCTTAGAGGCCGGGAACGGAGAGCAGTACTTC. Full variable domain (missing parts from reference TRBV7-2 and TRBJ2-7): GAGVSQSPSNKVTEKGKDVELRCDPISGHTALYWYRQSLGQGLEFLIYFQGNSAPDKSGLPSDRFSAERTGGSVSTLTIQRTQQEDSAVYLCASSLEAGNGEQYFGPGTRLTVT.

This chain links TRBV11-2 with TRBJ1-6, with no clear D. The CDR3 contains 15 residues. CDR1 SGHAT and CDR2 FQNNGV come from the germline V gene. The germline V and J ends were trimmed by 1 base and 8 bases, with 12 bases remaining between them. CDR3 DNA: TGTGCCAGCAGCTTAGTTCGGGGAAAATATTCACCCCTCCACTTT. Translating gives CASSLVRGKYSPLHF.

V gene TRBV7-6 combines with J gene TRBJ1-1; D gene uncertain. V was clipped by 1 base and J by 7 bases, with 13 bases between them. CDR1 and CDR2 (germline): SGHVS, FNYEAQ. The CDR3 is 14 residues long. CDR3 coding DNA: TGTGCCAGCAGCTTAGAGGGTACTTTTAATGAAGCTTTCTTT. The encoded protein is CASSLEGTFNEAFF.

The CDR3 protein is CASSQLAGIYNEQFF. In nucleotides, the CDR3 is TGCGCCAGCAGCCAACTAGCGGGGATCTACAATGAGCAGTTCTTC. V gene TRBV4-3 combines with J gene TRBJ2-1; 9 bases are a match to TRBD2. The V segment lost 2 bases and the J segment 3 bases; nucleotides outside the gene matches: 2. Germline V gene sequence: CDR1 LGHNA, CDR2 YSLEER. The CDR3 totals 15 residues.

The V call is TRBV5-1, the J call TRBJ2-3; D gene uncertain. Trimming removed 0 bases at V and 0 bases at J, with 11 bases between. This CDR3 spans 16 amino acids. Germline V gene sequence: CDR1 SGHRS, CDR2 YFSETQ. The CDR3 region has the DNA TGCGCCAGCAGCTTGGTGTATGTTGCCAGCACAGATACGCAGTATTTT. Translating gives CASSLVYVASTDTQYF. Combining the CDR3 with reference TRBV5-1 and TRBJ2-3 gives the whole variable domain KAGVTQTPRYLIKTRGQQVTLSCSPISGHRSVSWYQQTPGQGLQFLFEYFSETQRNKGNFPGRFSGRQFSNSRSEMNVSTLELGDSALYLCASSLVYVASTDTQYFGPGTRLTVL.

V is TRBV4-3 and J is TRBJ2-1, with a tentative D call TRBD2 (6 bases). The V end was cut by 4 bases, the J end by 4 bases, with 8 bases between. This CDR3 contains 13 residues. Germline-derived CDR1 and CDR2 are LGHNA and YSLEER. CDR3 nucleotides: TGCGCCAGCAGCCTCGGGGGTTACAATGAGCAGTTCTTC. The encoded protein is CASSLGGYNEQFF.

The rearrangement uses TRBV18 and TRBJ1-1; D not certain. CDR1 KGHSH and CDR2 LQKENI come from the germline V gene. This CDR3 is built from 17 residues. Trimming took off 0 bases at V and 4 bases at J, with 18 bases between the two ends. CDR3 sequence (DNA): TGTGCCAGCTCACCACCCCCGGTCCCGGGGAGGAGCACTGAAGCTTTCTTT. It encodes CASSPPPVPGRSTEAFF.

This chain links TRBV3-1 (or the pseudogene TRBV3-2) with TRBJ2-7, with TRBD2 matching over 8 bases. This CDR3 region has 17 residues. Germline V gene data show CDR1 as LGHDT and CDR2 as YNNKEL (reference sequence). The J segment lost 2 bases and the V segment lost 0 bases, leaving 9 bases of the junction unmatched. This CDR3 reads CASSQDESRGATYEQYF. The CDR3 DNA reads as TGTGCCAGCAGCCAAGATGAGTCGCGGGGGGCCACCTACGAGCAGTACTTC.

V and J are TRBV7-2 and TRBJ2-5, with 10 bases that match TRBD2. The CDR3 runs to 15 residues. Germline-derived CDR1 and CDR2 are SGHTA and FQGNSA. V shed 4 bases, J shed 2 bases, and the junction held 4 bases outside the gene matches. CDR3 amino acids: CASSSEAGGQETQYF. DNA of the CDR3: TGTGCCAGCAGCTCGGAAGCGGGGGGGCAAGAGACCCAGTACTTC.

This clone has a handful of counts. V usage is TRBV6-1 and J usage is TRBJ1-2, with D uncertain. The ends were cut back, 3 bases at V and 8 bases at J, with 13 bases in the middle. CDR3 size: 13 residues. CDR1 is MNHNS and CDR2 is SASEGT in the germline V gene. The DNA for the CDR3 is TGTGCCAGCAGTGATGCCTCTGGATGGGGCTACACCTTC. Protein product: CASSDASGWGYTF.

The chain has TRBV10-1 and TRBJ2-3; D perhaps matches TRBD1 (5 bases). From germline, CDR1 is WNHNN and CDR2 SYGVQD (reference sequence). This CDR3 is built from 11 residues. Trimming shortened V by 4 bases and J by 6 bases, and 5 bases separated the two germline ends. The CDR3 reads CASSAGDTQYF. The CDR3, as DNA: TGCGCCAGCAGTGCAGGGGATACGCAGTATTTT.

This clone has a handful of counts. Written as DNA, the CDR3 is TGTGCCAGCTCACGTTACTCGAGCGCGGACACTGAAGCTTTCTTT. Encoded protein: CASSRYSSADTEAFF. The chain carries TRBV18 and TRBJ1-1; D gene unclear. The CDR3 loop spans 15 amino acids. V gave up 4 bases and J gave up 3 bases, with 15 bases separating them. Per germline, CDR1 KGHSH and CDR2 LQKENI.

The J gene is TRBJ1-4, the V gene TRBV4-3, with 12 bases lining up with TRBD1. Germline CDR1 is LGHNA and CDR2 is YSLEER. V shed 4 bases and J 7 bases; nucleotides not matched to a gene: 10. The CDR3 has 17 residues. CDR3 amino acids: CASSPGTGGGRGEKLFF. CDR3 nucleotides: TGCGCCAGCAGCCCCGGGACAGGGGGCGGTCGGGGTGAAAAACTGTTTTTT.

A single count supports this clone. The chain carries TRBV10-2 and TRBJ2-4, with a weak D call TRBD2 (5 bases). The CDR3 consists of 17 residues. The germline V gene has CDR1 WSHSY and CDR2 SAAADI. Deletions cut 2 bases from V and 1 base from J, with 15 bases between. The CDR3 region is CASSEVPGRAAKNIQYF. As DNA, the CDR3 is TGCGCCAGCAGTGAGGTCCCGGGAAGGGCGGCCAAAAACATTCAGTACTTC.

The V and J genes are TRBV4-1 and TRBJ2-1; 11 bases map to TRBD1. Germline CDR1 reads MGHRA; CDR2 reads YSYEKL. Losses at the gene ends were 4 bases for V and 9 bases for J; bases not matched to a gene: 2. The CDR3 has 13 amino acids. This CDR3 reads CASSRDRGGEQFF. CDR3 nucleotide sequence: TGCGCCAGCAGCCGGGACAGGGGGGGTGAGCAGTTCTTC.

V gene TRBV5-6 combines with J gene TRBJ1-2; D ambiguous. The CDR3 has 14 amino acids. With 1 base removed from V and 4 bases from J, the gap between germline ends came to 11 bases. Germline-derived CDR1 and CDR2 are SGHDT and YYEEEE. CDR3 loop: CASSLLLAAYGYTF. In DNA form, the CDR3 reads TGTGCCAGCAGCTTGCTACTGGCGGCCTATGGCTACACCTTC.

The V call is TRBV7-2, the J call TRBJ2-7, with 9 bases identical to TRBD1. Trimming at V came to 6 bases and at J to 2 bases, leaving 14 bases not matched to a gene. The CDR3 covers 17 residues. Germline CDR1 and CDR2: SGHTA and FQGNSA. CDR3 in amino acids: CASRLRAGQGIAYEQYF. DNA for the CDR3: TGTGCCAGCAGACTAAGGGCGGGACAGGGAATCGCCTACGAGCAGTACTTC.

This chain uses TRBV3-1 (or the pseudogene TRBV3-2) with TRBJ2-2, with D maybe TRBD2 (5 bases). Germline lookup yields CDR1 LGHDT and CDR2 YNNKEL (reference sequence). This CDR3 has 14 amino acids. Trimming took 8 bases from V and 6 from J, leaving 16 bases between them. CDR3 sequence: CASGEGIGPGELFF. CDR3 coding DNA: TGTGCCAGCGGAGAGGGAATCGGTCCCGGGGAGCTGTTTTTT.

V gene TRBV15 combines with J gene TRBJ1-1; D is uncertain. Per germline, CDR1 LNHNV and CDR2 YYDKDF (reference sequence). Trimming took off 4 bases at V and 5 bases at J, with 8 bases between the two ends. This CDR3 spans 12 amino acids. The CDR3 DNA is TGTGCCACCAGCACTGGGGTAACTGAAGCTTTCTTT. Protein sequence: CATSTGVTEAFF.

This chain uses TRBV30 with TRBJ2-7, with a weak D call TRBD2 (5 bases). There are 11 residues in the CDR3. V was pared by 5 bases and J by 5 bases, with 10 bases between. Per germline, CDR1 GTSNPN and CDR2 SVGIG (reference sequence). Here the CDR3 reads CAWQDGNEQYF. CDR3 nucleotides: TGTGCCTGGCAAGACGGGAACGAGCAGTACTTC.

V is TRBV2 and J is TRBJ2-7; D uncertain. This CDR3 comprises 13 residues. V was pared by 0 bases and J by 4 bases, with 7 bases between. Germline V lookup: CDR1 SNHLY, CDR2 FYNNEI. The CDR3 loop is CASSEADGYEQYF. The CDR3 coding sequence is TGTGCCAGCAGTGAAGCGGATGGATACGAGCAGTACTTC.

V is TRBV29-1 and J is TRBJ2-7, with D possibly being TRBD1 (6 bases). This CDR3 has 13 amino acids. Germline lookup yields CDR1 SQVTM and CDR2 ANQGSEA. V lost 4 bases to trimming and J lost 4 bases, with 14 bases between them. The CDR3 region is CSVVPSQGYEQYF. The CDR3 DNA reads as TGCAGCGTTGTCCCATCTCAGGGGTACGAGCAGTACTTC.

V gene TRBV5-1 combines with J gene TRBJ2-5; D unclear. Germline V gene sequence: CDR1 SGHRS, CDR2 YFSETQ. The V gene lost 1 base and the J gene lost 2 bases, with 9 bases spanning the gap. The CDR3 totals 14 residues. CDR3 residues: CASSLNGPQETQYF. The CDR3 DNA follows: TGCGCCAGCAGCTTGAACGGGCCTCAAGAGACCCAGTACTTC.

This clone has just one count. CDR3 coding DNA: TGCGCCAGCACCCAGGGGAGCGGGAGTTACGAGCAGTACTTC. Translated: CASTQGSGSYEQYF. This rearrangement joins TRBV5-1 to TRBJ2-7; 8 bases line up with TRBD2. Trimming removed 6 bases from V and 4 bases from J; junction bases left unmatched: 9. Germline loops: CDR1 SGHRS, CDR2 YFSETQ. The CDR3 is made up of 14 amino acids.

This CDR3 is CASRTGASSGNTIYF. The CDR3 DNA sequence: TGTGCCAGCCGCACGGGGGCCAGCTCTGGAAACACCATATATTTT. The chain couples TRBV7-2 to TRBJ1-3; TRBD1 is a possible D gene (6 bases). The germline CDR1 and CDR2 sequences are SGHTA and FQGNSA. V was clipped by 8 bases and J by 0 bases, with 14 bases between them. The CDR3 is 15 amino acids.